This T cell receptor beta chain was retrieved from a study of tumor-infiltrating lymphocytes in primary liver carcinoma. Study-wide results and caveats: Tumor region pairs outstripped tumor-adjacent and tumor-blood pairs in overlap.

A constant-region primer primed TCR beta cDNA synthesis from roughly 510 ng of total RNA. It was through three nested multiplex PCR rounds of slightly modified ARM-PCR that TCR beta libraries arose. Two initial PCR rounds of about 11 cycles each paired TRBV1-TRBV30 forward primers with a C-beta reverse primer. TCRdb reanalysed the multiplex PCR reads using MiXCR and keeps one entry per CDR3 protein. The sample carries approximately 80,000 distinct CDR3 sequences, 69% recorded once. With regard to this clonotype: Its antigen is not known. One junction end disagrees with the germline gene, perhaps due to a read error.

The tissue used was unsorted bulk material of about 20-33 mg. RNA and DNA were co-extracted from it with the AllPrep DNA/RNA mini kit. Surgical resection was used to treat these primary liver carcinoma patients. Germline-derived CDR1 and CDR2 are SGHNT and YENEEA. The CDR3 totals 14 residues. Sequencing used tumor-adjacent normal liver tissue. V and J are TRBV11-3 and TRBJ2-1; D call uncertain. The clonotype was recovered from a man aged 35 to 55 with primary liver carcinoma and hepatitis B virus infection. In DNA form, the CDR3 reads TGTGCCTGCAGCTTGGGCGTCTCGAACAACGAGCAGTTCTTC. The encoded protein is CACSLGVSNNEQFF.